Following are 8 T cell receptor delta chains from one sample sequenced in a study of γδ T cells in repeated Plasmodium falciparum infection. Flow sorting of PBMC yielded separate Vgamma9/Vdelta2+ and Vdelta2-negative gammadelta T cell populations for bulk repertoire analysis. TCRdb processed the multiplex PCR reads again with the CATT caller. In the table there are 53,000 or so delta-chain clones, approximately 1.8% of which are singletons. Source material: gamma-delta T cells from blood. The receptors derive from a pool of human donors (malaria-infected and uninfected, not separated).

The V gene call is TRDV1, and the J gene call is absent; no check of the table's D call, TRDD3, against the DNA was made. The germline CDR1 and CDR2 sequences are TSWWSYY and QGS. This CDR3 contains 19 residues. The CDR3 is CSGDLSRGRLWTGGCRLIF. In nucleotides, the CDR3 is TGCTCTGGGGACCTAAGTAGGGGGCGTTTATGGACTGGGGGATGTAGGCTCATCTTT.

This clone was seen a handful of times. TCRdb pairs this DNA with a much larger clone's protein that differs at residue 15, likely a read error; the protein shown was translated from the DNA. This sequence joins TRDV2 and TRDJ1; 8 bases agree with TRDD3. TCRdb carries no J gene annotation; the J gene was assigned here by matching the DNA with germline. The germline gives CDR1 GEAIGNYY, CDR2 EKD. The CDR3 has 22 amino acids. Trimming took 1 base from V and 2 from J; bases not matched to a gene: 26. CDR3 coding DNA: TGTGCCTGTGACACGGTGGGCTCAGTGAAGACTTCACTGGGGGTTTCAACCGATAAACTCATCTTT. This encodes CACDTVGSVKTSLGVSTDKLIF.

Only a few counts were recorded for this clone. A far larger clone lies a single base away; this is likely a read error. The identical CDR3 is also encoded by other nucleotide sequences in the sample. A V gene of TRDV1 was called, but no J gene was assigned; the table's D call TRDD3 went unverified against the DNA. Germline-derived CDR1 and CDR2 are TSWWSYY and QGS. CDR3 length: 22 residues. CDR3 sequence: CALGEPRPFPRRSLPSTDKLIF. In DNA, the CDR3 is TGTGCTCTTGGGGAACCCCGTCCCTTCCCGCGCAGGTCCCTACCATCCACCGATAAACTCATCTTC.

Points on this clone: An end of the junction differs from the germline gene, which may be a read error. The rearrangement joins TRDV1 to TRDJ2; D uncertain. In germline, CDR1 is TSWWSYY, CDR2 QGS. The CDR3 has 13 residues. In DNA, the CDR3 is TGTGCTCTTGGGGGCCACGTCCTTTACCTCTACACCTTT. Residues: CALGGHVLYLYTF.

This clone was picked up a small number of times. TCRdb's protein for this DNA is that of a much larger clone and differs from the translation at residue 19, likely a read error; the protein shown is the DNA translation. V usage is TRDV1 and J usage is TRDJ1; perhaps TRDD2 as D (7 bases). Here the J gene was assigned by germline matching of the DNA, as TCRdb has none. With 1 base removed from V and 0 bases from J, the gap between germline ends came to 39 bases. The CDR3 spans 25 residues. Germline CDR1 and CDR2: TSWWSYY and QGS. The chain's CDR3 is CALGEPHFLRGSLRWGASDTDKLIF. CDR3 nucleotides: TGTGCTCTTGGGGAACCTCATTTCCTACGGGGTTCGTTACGCTGGGGAGCCTCCGACACCGATAAACTCATCTTT.

In this sample, this clone turned up many times. TCRdb's listed protein matches a much larger clone and diverges from this DNA's translation at residue 11, likely through a read error; the protein shown comes from the DNA. V gene TRDV3 combines with J gene TRDJ1; 8 bases fit TRDD3. V gave up 3 bases and J gave up 2 bases; unmatched junction bases: 29. CDR1 is TVYSNPD and CDR2 is GDNSRS in the germline V gene (reference sequence). The CDR3 length is 21 residues. CDR3 sequence reads: CAFPRGLPRNRGIVATDKLIF. The CDR3 DNA is TGTGCCTTCCCGCGGGGCCTTCCCCGAAACCGGGGGATAGTAGCGACCGATAAACTCATCTTT.

There are many counts of this clone. This DNA translates differently at residue 15 from the TCRdb protein, which is that of a much larger clone; a read error is likely, and the protein shown is the DNA's own translation. The V gene reported is TRDV1; the J gene is uncalled; TRDD3 was called by the table and not checked on the DNA. Germline values: CDR1 TSWWSYY, CDR2 QGS. The CDR3 length is 20 residues. The chain's CDR3 is CALGDLSRGRLWTGRCRLIF. The CDR3 DNA is TGTGCTCTTGGGGACCTAAGTAGGGGGCGTTTATGGACTGGGAGATGTAGGCTCATCTTT.

For this clone: The TCRdb protein, from a much larger clone, departs from this DNA's translation at residue 17, likely by read error; the protein shown derives from the DNA. The chain recombines TRDV1 with TRDJ1; 7 positions agree with TRDD3. The CDR3 contains 20 residues. CDR1 and CDR2 from the germline V gene are TSWWSYY and QGS. This CDR3 reads CALGDPRGGMPMAYTDELIF. CDR3 DNA: TGTGCTCTTGGGGACCCTAGGGGGGGGATGCCCATGGCCTACACCGATGAACTCATCTTT.